Sequencing of this T cell receptor (beta chain) was carried out in a study of T cell responses to AZD1222 COVID-19 vaccine. The wider study: Second-dose intervals of approximately 4 or approximately 12 weeks were pooled.

TCRdb keeps only in-frame clones here, not all; method: immunoSEQ multiplex PCR. The sample holds over 90,000 clones; 88% are singletons and the top ten take 20% to 25%. V was pared by 5 bases and J by 2 bases, with 3 bases of the junction left unmatched. The germline V gene encodes CDR1 SEHNR and CDR2 FQNEAQ (reference sequence). This CDR3 spans 14 amino acids. Notes on the study in general: Donors skewed white British and female; clonal diversity was possibly underestimated. Vaccine-associated CD4 TCRs ranged over spike, dominating at 160-218 and 743-854.

This clone was seen a handful of times. The antigen is undetermined. This clonotype was obtained from an adult in good health. The sequencing here drew on peripheral blood, taken on day 0 of AZD1222 vaccination. J is TRBJ1-3 and V is TRBV7-9; 7 bases align to TRBD1. CDR3 sequence: CASSATGAGNTIYF. The CDR3 DNA reads as TGTGCCAGCAGCGCCACAGGGGCTGGAAACACCATATATTTT.